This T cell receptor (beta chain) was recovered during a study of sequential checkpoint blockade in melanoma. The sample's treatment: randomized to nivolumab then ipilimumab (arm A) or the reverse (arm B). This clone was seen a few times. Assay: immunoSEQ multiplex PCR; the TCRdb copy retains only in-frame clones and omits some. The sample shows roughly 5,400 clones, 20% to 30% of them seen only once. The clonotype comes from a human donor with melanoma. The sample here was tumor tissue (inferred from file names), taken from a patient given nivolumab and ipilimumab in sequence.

The chain's CDR3 is CASTITPGPGRKQYF. In DNA, the CDR3 is TGTGCCAGCACCATTACCCCGGGACCAGGGAGAAAGCAGTACTTC. This chain uses TRBV6-8 with TRBJ2-7; D is possibly TRBD1 or TRBD2 (5 bases each). This CDR3 region has 15 residues. Germline CDR1 is MNHGY and CDR2 is SAAAGT. Trimming stripped 7 bases from V and 8 bases from J, with 24 bases between.